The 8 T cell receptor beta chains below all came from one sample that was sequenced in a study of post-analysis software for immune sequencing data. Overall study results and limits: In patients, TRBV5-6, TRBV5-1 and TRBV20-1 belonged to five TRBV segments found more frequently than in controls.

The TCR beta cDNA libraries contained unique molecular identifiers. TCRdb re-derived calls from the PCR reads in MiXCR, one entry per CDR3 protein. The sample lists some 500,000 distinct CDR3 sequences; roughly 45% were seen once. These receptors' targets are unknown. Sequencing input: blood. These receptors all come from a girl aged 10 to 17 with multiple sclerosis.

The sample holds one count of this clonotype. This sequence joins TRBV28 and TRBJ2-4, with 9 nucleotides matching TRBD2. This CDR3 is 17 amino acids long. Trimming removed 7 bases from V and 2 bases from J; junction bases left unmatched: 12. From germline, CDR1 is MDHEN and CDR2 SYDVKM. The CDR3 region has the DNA TGTGCCAGCACCTACCGCGGGAGGGGTCGGTCCAAAAACATTCAGTACTTC. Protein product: CASTYRGRGRSKNIQYF. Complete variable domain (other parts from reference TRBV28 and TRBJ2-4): DVKVTQSSRYLVKRTGEKVFLECVQDMDHENMFWYRQDPGLGLRLIYFSYDVKMKEKGDIPEGYSVSREKKERFSLILESASTNQTSMYLCASTYRGRGRSKNIQYFGAGTRLSVL.

The CDR3: CASSWGREGDIQYF. The CDR3 DNA is TGTGCCAGCAGTTGGGGGAGAGAGGGGGACATTCAGTACTTC. This chain uses TRBV12-3 or TRBV12-4 with TRBJ2-7; D perhaps matches TRBD1 (6 bases). The DNA end lines up better with TRBJ2-4; the J call may be wrong. The CDR3 has 14 amino acids.

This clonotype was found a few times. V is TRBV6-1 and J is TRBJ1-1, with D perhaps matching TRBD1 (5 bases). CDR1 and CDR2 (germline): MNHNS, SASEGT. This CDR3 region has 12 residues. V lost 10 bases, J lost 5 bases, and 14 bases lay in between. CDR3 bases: TGTGCCACCCGGGGCGGTGAGACTGAAGCTTTCTTT. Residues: CATRGGETEAFF.

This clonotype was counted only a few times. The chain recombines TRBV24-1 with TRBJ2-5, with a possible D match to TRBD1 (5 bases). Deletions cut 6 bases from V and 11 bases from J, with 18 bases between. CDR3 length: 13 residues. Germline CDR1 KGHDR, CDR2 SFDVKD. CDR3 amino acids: CATSSSGRDEQYF. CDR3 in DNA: TGTGCCACCAGTAGTTCAGGGCGCGATGAGCAGTACTTC.

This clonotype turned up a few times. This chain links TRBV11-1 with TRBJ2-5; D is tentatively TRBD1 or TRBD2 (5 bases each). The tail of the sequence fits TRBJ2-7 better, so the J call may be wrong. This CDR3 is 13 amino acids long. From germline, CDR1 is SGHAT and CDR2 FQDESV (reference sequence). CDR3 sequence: CASSRDVAYEQYF. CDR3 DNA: TGTGCCAGCAGCAGGGACGTAGCCTACGAGCAGTACTTC.

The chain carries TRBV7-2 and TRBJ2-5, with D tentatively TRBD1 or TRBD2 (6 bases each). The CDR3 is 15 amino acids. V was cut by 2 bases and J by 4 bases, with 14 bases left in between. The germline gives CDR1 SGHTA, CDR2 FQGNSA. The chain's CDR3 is CASSLSDPGAETQYF. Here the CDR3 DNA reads TGTGCCAGCAGCTTATCGGACCCGGGGGCAGAGACCCAGTACTTC. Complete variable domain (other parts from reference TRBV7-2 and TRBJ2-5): GAGVSQSPSNKVTEKGKDVELRCDPISGHTALYWYRQSLGQGLEFLIYFQGNSAPDKSGLPSDRFSAERTGGSVSTLTIQRTQQEDSAVYLCASSLSDPGAETQYFGPGTRLLVL.

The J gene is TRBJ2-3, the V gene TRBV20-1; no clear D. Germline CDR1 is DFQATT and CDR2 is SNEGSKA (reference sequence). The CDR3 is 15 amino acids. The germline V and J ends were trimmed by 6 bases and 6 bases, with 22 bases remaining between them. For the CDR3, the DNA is TGCAGTGCCCGACCCACCTTGATCGTGAGGGATACGCAGTATTTT. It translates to CSARPTLIVRDTQYF.

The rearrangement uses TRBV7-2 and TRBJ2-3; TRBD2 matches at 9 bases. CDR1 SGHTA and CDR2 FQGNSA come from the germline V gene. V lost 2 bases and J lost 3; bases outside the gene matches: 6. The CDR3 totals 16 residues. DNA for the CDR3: TGTGCCAGCAGCTTACTAGCGGGATCGGATACAGATACGCAGTATTTT. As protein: CASSLLAGSDTDTQYF. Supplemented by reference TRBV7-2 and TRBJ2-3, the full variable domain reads GAGVSQSPSNKVTEKGKDVELRCDPISGHTALYWYRQSLGQGLEFLIYFQGNSAPDKSGLPSDRFSAERTGGSVSTLTIQRTQQEDSAVYLCASSLLAGSDTDTQYFGPGTRLTVL.